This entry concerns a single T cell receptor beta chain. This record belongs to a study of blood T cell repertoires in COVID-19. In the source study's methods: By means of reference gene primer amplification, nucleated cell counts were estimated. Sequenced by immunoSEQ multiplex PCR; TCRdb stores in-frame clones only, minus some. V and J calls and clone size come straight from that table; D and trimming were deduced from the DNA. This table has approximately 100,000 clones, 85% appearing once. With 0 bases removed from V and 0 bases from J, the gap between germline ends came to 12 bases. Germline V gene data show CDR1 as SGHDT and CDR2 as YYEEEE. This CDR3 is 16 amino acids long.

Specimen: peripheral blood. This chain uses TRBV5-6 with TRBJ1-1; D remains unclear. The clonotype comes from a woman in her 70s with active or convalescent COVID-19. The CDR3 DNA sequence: TGTGCCAGCAGCTTGGTCGGAGATACTCTGAACACTGAAGCTTTCTTT. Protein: CASSLVGDTLNTEAFF.